A single sample is the source of the 30 T cell receptor beta chains below, sequenced in a study of cytomegalovirus exposure and HLA in healthy donors. PCR amplification relied on 60 Vbeta primers (plus 13 Jbeta primers). TCRdb's table, derived via immunoSEQ multiplex PCR, lists solely in-frame clones and lacks some. Of some 140,000 clones listed, roughly 79% are singletons. Sequencing input: PBMCs. These receptors were obtained from a male donor in good health and CMV-seronegative.

This clone was detected only once. This sequence joins TRBV11-2 and TRBJ1-2, with D unclear. The CDR3 totals 15 residues. Germline loops: CDR1 SGHAT, CDR2 FQNNGV. The V end was cut by 1 base, the J end by 5 bases, with 14 bases between. The CDR3 DNA reads TGTGCCAGCAGCTTAGTAGGCAGAGACTTGTATGGCTACACCTTC. This encodes CASSLVGRDLYGYTF.

The rearrangement uses TRBV19 and TRBJ2-3, with TRBD2 identical over 9 bases. V shed 7 bases, J shed 6 bases, and the junction held 14 bases outside the gene matches. This CDR3 contains 16 residues. The germline gives CDR1 LNHDA, CDR2 SQIVND (reference sequence). Here the CDR3 reads CASTSYAGGPSDTQYF. The CDR3 region has the DNA TGTGCCAGTACTTCTTATGCGGGGGGGCCGTCGGATACGCAGTATTTT.

This chain joins TRBV19 and TRBJ2-7; the D gene is possibly TRBD1 (5 bases). Germline V gives CDR1 LNHDA, CDR2 SQIVND (reference sequence). The CDR3 covers 14 residues. V gave up 3 bases and J gave up 2 bases, with 11 bases separating them. The CDR3 reads CASSMDRQTYEQYF. CDR3 sequence (DNA): TGTGCCAGTAGTATGGATAGACAGACCTACGAGCAGTACTTC.

The J gene is TRBJ2-2, the V gene TRBV6-1; TRBD1 aligns across 8 bases. V trimming: 0 bases; J trimming: 6 bases; junction bases outside the gene matches: 6. Germline V CDR1 and CDR2: MNHNS, SASEGT. This CDR3 comprises 16 residues. The chain's CDR3 is CASSEASGGIAGELFF. CDR3 sequence (DNA): TGTGCCAGCAGTGAAGCTTCAGGGGGCATAGCCGGGGAGCTGTTTTTT.

This clone appeared a few times. This chain uses TRBV5-5 with TRBJ1-4, with D possibly matching TRBD1 (5 bases). This CDR3 spans 16 amino acids. Germline V gene sequence: CDR1 SGHKS, CDR2 YYEKEE (reference sequence). V dropped 0 bases and J dropped 5 bases, with 14 bases sitting between them. The CDR3 bases are TGTGCCAGCAGCTTGGGGTGGCAGGGAGGGAATGAAAAACTGTTTTTT. It encodes CASSLGWQGGNEKLFF. The full variable domain, in which reference TRBV5-5 and TRBJ1-4 provide the parts outside the CDR3, is DAGVTQSPTHLIKTRGQQVTLRCSPISGHKSVSWYQQVLGQGPQFIFQYYEKEERGRGNFPDRFSARQFPNYSSELNVNALLLGDSALYLCASSLGWQGGNEKLFFGSGTQLSVL.

This clone was found a few times. The chain joins TRBV27 to TRBJ1-5; 7 bases align to TRBD1. Germline loops: CDR1 MNHEY, CDR2 SMNVEV (reference sequence). This CDR3 is 15 amino acids long. V dropped 3 bases and J dropped 3; count of bases not matched to a gene: 5. This CDR3 is CASSFDGQANQPQHF. The CDR3 coding sequence is TGTGCCAGCAGTTTTGATGGACAGGCCAATCAGCCCCAGCATTTT.

The chain employs TRBV5-6 and TRBJ1-5; the match to TRBD1 covers 9 bases. V gave up 2 bases and J gave up 7 bases; unmatched junction bases: 4. CDR1 SGHDT and CDR2 YYEEEE come from the germline V gene. CDR3 length: 14 residues. The CDR3 reads CASSLRDREQPQHF. CDR3 DNA: TGTGCCAGCAGCTTAAGGGACAGGGAACAGCCCCAGCATTTT.

In DNA, the CDR3 is TGTGCCAGCAGTGAAGAGGTATCCGGGACAGGGGGCTTCTATGGCTACACCTTC. Its protein product is CASSEEVSGTGGFYGYTF. V usage is TRBV6-1 and J usage is TRBJ1-2; 12 nucleotides line up with TRBD1. After removal of 1 base from V and 4 bases from J, the junction contained 10 bases not matched to a gene. This CDR3 contains 18 residues. The germline V gene encodes CDR1 MNHNS and CDR2 SASEGT.

The chain carries TRBV29-1 and TRBJ1-2, with 10 nucleotides matching TRBD1. CDR1 SQVTM and CDR2 ANQGSEA come from the germline V gene. The CDR3 sequence is 13 residues long. J gave up 2 bases and V 7 bases, and 4 bases lay outside the gene matches. In nucleotides, the CDR3 is TGCAGCGCTAAGACAGGGGGCAACTATGGCTACACCTTC. This sequence encodes CSAKTGGNYGYTF. Full variable domain (remainder filled in from reference TRBV29-1 and TRBJ1-2): SAVISQKPSRDICQRGTSLTIQCQVDSQVTMMFWYRQQPGQSLTLIATANQGSEATYESGFVIDKFPISRPNLTFSTLTVSNMSPEDSSIYLCSAKTGGNYGYTFGSGTRLTVV.

V usage is TRBV27 and J usage is TRBJ1-1; 8 nucleotides align to TRBD1. The germline CDR1 and CDR2 sequences are MNHEY and SMNVEV (reference sequence). The CDR3 contains 17 residues. Losses at the gene ends were 5 bases for V and 4 bases for J; bases not matched to a gene: 15. CDR3 DNA sequence: TGTGCCAGCAGTACTACCCCCTTGCAGGGGGCAGTCACTGAAGCTTTCTTT. As protein: CASSTTPLQGAVTEAFF.

This clone was picked up a small number of times. This chain joins TRBV7-6 and TRBJ1-4; possible D gene TRBD1, 6 bases. CDR1 SGHVS and CDR2 FNYEAQ come from the germline V gene. The CDR3 totals 15 residues. V was pared by 1 base and J by 4 bases, with 10 bases between. This CDR3 is CASSLGTVLNEKLFF. CDR3 nucleotides: TGTGCCAGCAGCTTAGGGACAGTCCTTAATGAAAAACTGTTTTTT.

This chain joins TRBV10-3 and TRBJ2-3; D possibly corresponds to TRBD2 (6 bases). The germline V gene has CDR1 ENHRY and CDR2 SYGVKD. Deletions cut 6 bases from V and 5 bases from J, with 9 bases between. The CDR3 runs 12 residues. The CDR3 protein is CAIRGGVDTQYF. CDR3 bases: TGTGCCATCAGGGGCGGGGTAGATACGCAGTATTTT.

This clone was detected only a few times. Written as DNA, the CDR3 is TGTGCCAGCAGAGACTGGACAGGGGGAAACACTGAAGCTTTCTTT. Translated, it gives CASRDWTGGNTEAFF. The chain uses TRBV7-9 and TRBJ1-1, with TRBD1 identical over 10 bases. This CDR3 is 15 amino acids long. In germline, CDR1 is SEHNR, CDR2 FQNEAQ (reference sequence). V was pared by 6 bases and J by 2 bases, with 6 bases of the junction left unmatched. Combining the CDR3 with reference TRBV7-9 and TRBJ1-1 gives the whole variable domain DTGVSQNPRHKITKRGQNVTFRCDPISEHNRLYWYRQTLGQGPEFLTYFQNEAQLEKSRLLSDRFSAERPKGSFSTLEIQRTEQGDSAMYLCASRDWTGGNTEAFFGQGTRLTVV.

V and J are TRBV19 and TRBJ2-1; no clear D gene. Trimming removed 5 bases from V and 8 bases from J, with 13 bases in between. Germline loops: CDR1 LNHDA, CDR2 SQIVND (reference sequence). This CDR3 spans 13 amino acids. CDR3: CASSLDSGYEQFF. CDR3 nucleotides: TGTGCCAGTAGTCTCGATTCAGGTTATGAGCAGTTCTTC.

CDR3 sequence: CASSYEDEKLFF. CDR3 bases: TGTGCCAGCAGTTACGAGGATGAAAAACTGTTTTTT. The chain employs TRBV6-7 and TRBJ1-4; D not resolved. TRBV6-7 is reported as an ORF; its role is uncertain. V lost 2 bases and J lost 6, with 4 bases in between. The CDR3 sequence is 12 residues long.

This chain uses TRBV4-1 with TRBJ2-7; no firm D call. V dropped 1 base and J dropped 2 bases, with 12 bases sitting between them. The CDR3 is made up of 15 amino acids. Germline V gives CDR1 MGHRA, CDR2 YSYEKL. The CDR3 sequence is CASSQVGKRPYEQYF. CDR3 bases: TGCGCCAGCAGCCAAGTAGGTAAGAGGCCCTACGAGCAGTACTTC.

The chain is built from TRBV5-1 and TRBJ1-3; TRBD1 is a possible D gene (5 bases). Germline CDR1 and CDR2: SGHRS and YFSETQ. V was trimmed by 0 bases and J by 0 bases, leaving 7 bases between them. The CDR3 is 15 amino acids. CDR3 nucleotides: TGCGCCAGCAGCTTGGCCCAGGGCTCTGGAAACACCATATATTTT. Its protein is CASSLAQGSGNTIYF.

This chain joins TRBV19 and TRBJ1-1; D possibly corresponds to TRBD1 (5 bases). This CDR3 spans 15 amino acids. The germline CDR1 and CDR2 sequences are LNHDA and SQIVND (reference sequence). V dropped 3 bases and J dropped 2 bases, with 13 bases sitting between them. CDR3 coding DNA: TGTGCCAGTAGTATTGGGGGGAGCACAAACACTGAAGCTTTCTTT. It encodes CASSIGGSTNTEAFF.

The genes are TRBV7-2 and TRBJ2-7; tentative D call: TRBD1 (5 bases). The CDR3 covers 14 residues. V shed 4 bases and J shed 9 bases, with 19 bases lying between them. Germline CDR1 is SGHTA and CDR2 is FQGNSA. The CDR3 DNA reads TGTGCCAGCAGCTCCCCTAAGGCAGGGATTGGGCAGTACTTC. This encodes CASSSPKAGIGQYF.

V and J are TRBV9 and TRBJ2-7, with 9 bases identical to TRBD1. The junction had 1 base not matched to a gene; V was cut back by 2 bases and J by 1 base. CDR3 length equals 14 residues. Germline V gives CDR1 SGDLS, CDR2 YYNGEE. In DNA, the CDR3 is TGTGCCAGCAGCGTGACAGGGGGGTCCTACGAGCAGTACTTC. The encoded protein is CASSVTGGSYEQYF.

In DNA form, the CDR3 reads TGTGCCTGGAGTCAAGGGGACAAAAACATTCAGTACTTC. It codes for CAWSQGDKNIQYF. This chain joins TRBV30 and TRBJ2-4, with D perhaps matching TRBD1 (5 bases). Trimming took off 2 bases at V and 3 bases at J, with 8 bases between the two ends. Germline CDR1 and CDR2: GTSNPN and SVGIG (reference sequence). The CDR3 totals 13 residues.

The chain joins TRBV4-3 to TRBJ2-1; 11 bases fit TRBD1. Germline CDR1 is LGHNA and CDR2 is YSLEER. V was clipped by 2 bases and J by 9 bases; unmatched bases: 3. The CDR3 is made up of 14 amino acids. CDR3 nucleotides: TGCGCCAGCAGCCAACCCGGGACAGGGGGTGAGCAGTTCTTC. As protein: CASSQPGTGGEQFF.

This clone was picked up one time. J is TRBJ2-5 and V is TRBV6-1; D is undetermined. CDR1 MNHNS and CDR2 SASEGT come from the germline V gene. The CDR3 has 12 amino acids. Between the trimmed V and J ends, which lost 4 bases and 11 bases, there was a span of 14 bases. In DNA form, the CDR3 reads TGTGCCAGCAGTGTTGAATTTCGTGAGCAGTACTTC. It translates to CASSVEFREQYF.

The chain recombines TRBV7-9 with TRBJ1-1, with TRBD1 matching over 8 bases. There are 15 residues in the CDR3. The trim removed 8 bases at V and 4 bases at J, leaving 12 bases unmatched. Germline loops: CDR1 SEHNR, CDR2 FQNEAQ (reference sequence). The CDR3 DNA reads as TGTGCCAGCCACCAAAGCTACAGGGGGGGCACTGAAGCTTTCTTT. Its protein is CASHQSYRGGTEAFF.

V usage is TRBV11-2 and J usage is TRBJ2-7; D unclear. Germline CDR1 and CDR2: SGHAT and FQNNGV. The CDR3 consists of 16 residues. V lost 0 bases and J lost 2, with 14 bases in between. The DNA of the CDR3 is TGTGCCAGCAGCTTAGATCTGACGGGTACGACCTACGAGCAGTACTTC. It encodes CASSLDLTGTTYEQYF.

The chain uses TRBV10-3 and TRBJ1-2; 9 nucleotides line up with TRBD1. This CDR3 comprises 14 residues. The junction had 2 bases not matched to a gene; V was cut back by 0 bases and J by 6 bases. Germline-derived CDR1 and CDR2 are ENHRY and SYGVKD. This chain's CDR3 is CAISESTGGDGYTF. The CDR3 coding sequence is TGTGCCATCAGTGAGTCGACAGGGGGAGATGGCTACACCTTC.

The rearrangement links TRBV7-8 to TRBJ2-1; 9 positions agree with TRBD2. The V gene end was trimmed by 3 bases and the J gene end by 3 bases; junction bases not matched to a gene: 6. Looked up from germline, CDR1 is SGHVS and CDR2 is FQNEAQ. This CDR3 has 16 residues. This CDR3 reads CASSFQGTSIYNEQFF. In nucleotides, the CDR3 is TGTGCCAGCAGCTTCCAGGGGACTAGCATCTACAATGAGCAGTTCTTC. Full variable domain (remainder filled in from reference TRBV7-8 and TRBJ2-1): GAGVSQSPRYKVAKRGQDVALRCDPISGHVSLFWYQQALGQGPEFLTYFQNEAQLDKSGLPSDRFFAERPEGSVSTLKIQRTQQEDSAVYLCASSFQGTSIYNEQFFGPGTRLTVL.

This sequence joins TRBV6-1 and TRBJ2-1; 11 bases align to TRBD2. V lost 0 bases to trimming and J lost 4 bases; unmatched junction nucleotides: 17. This CDR3 spans 21 amino acids. The germline V gene encodes CDR1 MNHNS and CDR2 SASEGT. This CDR3 is CASSEAKGGLAGGRVYNEQFF. As DNA, the CDR3 is TGTGCCAGCAGTGAAGCCAAAGGGGGGCTAGCGGGGGGCCGGGTTTACAATGAGCAGTTCTTC.

This clone has just a few counts. The V gene is TRBV28, the J gene TRBJ1-2; 8 bases fit TRBD1. The ends lost 3 bases at V and 0 bases at J; junction bases unmatched: 12. The CDR3 length is 18 residues. Germline assignment: CDR1 MDHEN and CDR2 SYDVKM. The DNA for the CDR3 is TGTGCCAGCAGTTTCACAAAGGGGAGACAGGGGACTAACTATGGCTACACCTTC. It yields the protein CASSFTKGRQGTNYGYTF.

This rearrangement joins TRBV9 to TRBJ2-1, with 16 bases that match TRBD2. The V gene end was trimmed by 6 bases and the J gene end by 10 bases; junction bases not matched to a gene: 7. CDR3 length: 15 amino acids. Germline lookup yields CDR1 SGDLS and CDR2 YYNGEE. The CDR3 sequence is CASTGTSGGAKEQFF. In nucleotides, the CDR3 is TGTGCCAGCACCGGGACTAGCGGGGGGGCAAAGGAGCAGTTCTTC. Using reference TRBV9 and TRBJ2-1 for the parts outside the CDR3, the full variable domain is DSGVTQTPKHLITATGQRVTLRCSPRSGDLSVYWYQQSLDQGLQFLIQYYNGEERAKGNILERFSAQQFPDLHSELNLSSLELGDSALYFCASTGTSGGAKEQFFGPGTRLTVL.